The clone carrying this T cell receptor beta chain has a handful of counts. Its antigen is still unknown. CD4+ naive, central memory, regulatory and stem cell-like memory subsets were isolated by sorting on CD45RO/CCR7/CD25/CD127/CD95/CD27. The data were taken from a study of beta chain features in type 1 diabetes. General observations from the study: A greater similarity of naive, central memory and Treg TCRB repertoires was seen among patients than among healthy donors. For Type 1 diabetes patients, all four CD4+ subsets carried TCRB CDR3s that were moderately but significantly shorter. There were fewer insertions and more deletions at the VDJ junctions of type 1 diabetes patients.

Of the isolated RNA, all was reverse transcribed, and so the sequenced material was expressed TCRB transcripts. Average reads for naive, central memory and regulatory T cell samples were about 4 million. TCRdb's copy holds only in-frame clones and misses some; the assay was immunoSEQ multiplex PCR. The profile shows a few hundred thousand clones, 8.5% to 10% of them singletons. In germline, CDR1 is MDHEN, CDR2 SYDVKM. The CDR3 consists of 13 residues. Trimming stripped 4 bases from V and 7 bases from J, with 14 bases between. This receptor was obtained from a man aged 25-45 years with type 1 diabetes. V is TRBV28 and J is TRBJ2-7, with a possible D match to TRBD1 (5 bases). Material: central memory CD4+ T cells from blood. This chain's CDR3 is CASSYPDREEQYF. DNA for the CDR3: TGTGCCAGCAGTTACCCTGACAGAGAGGAGCAGTACTTC.